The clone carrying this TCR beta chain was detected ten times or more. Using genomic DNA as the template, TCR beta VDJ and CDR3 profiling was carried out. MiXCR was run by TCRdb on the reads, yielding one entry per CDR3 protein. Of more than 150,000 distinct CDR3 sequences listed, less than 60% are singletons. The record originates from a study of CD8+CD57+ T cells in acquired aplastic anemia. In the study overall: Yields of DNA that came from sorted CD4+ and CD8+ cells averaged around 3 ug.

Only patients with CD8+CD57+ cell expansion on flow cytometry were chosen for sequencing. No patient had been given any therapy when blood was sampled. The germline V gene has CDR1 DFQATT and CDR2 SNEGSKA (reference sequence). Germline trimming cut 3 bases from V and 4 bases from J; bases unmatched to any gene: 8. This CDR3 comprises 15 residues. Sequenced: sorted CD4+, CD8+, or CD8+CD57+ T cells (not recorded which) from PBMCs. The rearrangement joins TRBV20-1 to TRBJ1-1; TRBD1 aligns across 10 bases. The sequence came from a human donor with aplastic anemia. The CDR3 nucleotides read TGCAGTGCTAGGTGGACAGGGGGTCAGGGCACTGAAGCTTTCTTT. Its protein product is CSARWTGGQGTEAFF.